This T cell receptor beta chain was observed in a study of blood T cell repertoires in COVID-19. Whole-study context: Material from acute and convalescent COVID-19 was sourced from the United States, Italy and Spain.

Losses at the gene ends were 6 bases for V and 0 bases for J; bases not matched to a gene: 9. This CDR3 is 17 amino acids long. CDR1 and CDR2 (germline): MNHEY, SMNVEV (reference sequence). Original analysis: By means of reference gene primer amplification, nucleated cell counts were estimated. Profiling relied on immunoSEQ multiplex PCR, and the TCRdb table lists in-frame clones only, not all of them. V, J and clone size were drawn from that table, and D and trimming were deduced from the DNA. The table records over 100,000 clones, about nine tenths of them present only once. Seattle cases were enrolled at active infection and followed longitudinally.

The chain joins TRBV27 to TRBJ2-1; 9 bases line up with TRBD1. The sample comprised peripheral blood. The source is a woman aged 70-85 years with COVID-19, enrolled during active disease. Here the CDR3 reads CASRYGPGQGSYNEQFF. CDR3 nucleotide sequence: TGTGCCAGCAGGTATGGGCCGGGACAGGGCTCCTACAATGAGCAGTTCTTC.